This T cell receptor beta chain was sequenced for a study of cytomegalovirus exposure and HLA in healthy donors. Study-level background: Among 150 million to 200 million T cells, an earlier analysis found approximately 110 million unique TCR beta sequences. Study outcomes and limitations: The study listed 150 to 200 cytomegalovirus-associated TCR beta chains. The authors later found TCR association rates varying by HLA locus, with DRB1 most and HLA-C fewest.

A note on this clone: As yet, its antigen is unknown.

This PCR relied on a set of 60 Vbeta primers and 13 Jbeta primers. As handled by the study authors: There were about 80 million unique TCR beta chains by a later count, and 10 million to 12 million of them were shared. Using immunoSEQ multiplex PCR, the repertoire was profiled, and TCRdb retains in-frame clones only, with some absent. Clonal size and the V and J genes are those of that table, whereas D and trimming came from the DNA. The sample has 150,000 to 200,000 clones, roughly 85% seen once; the top ten hold 11% to 15%. With 2 bases removed from V and 4 bases from J, the gap between germline ends came to 12 bases. The CDR3 spans 15 residues. CDR1 and CDR2 from the germline V gene are SNHLY and FYNNEI.

The material sequenced was PBMCs. This TCR came from a man aged 50-59 years in good health and CMV-seropositive. The gene calls are TRBV2 and TRBJ1-5; D may be TRBD1 (5 bases). In nucleotides, the CDR3 is TGTGCCAGCAGTGAATGGGGCGGAAGAAATCAGCCCCAGCATTTT. It is translated as CASSEWGGRNQPQHF.